This TCR beta chain comes out of a study of blood T cell repertoires in COVID-19. This CDR3 spans 15 amino acids. Germline loops: CDR1 SGHRS, CDR2 YFSETQ. Trimming at V came to 4 bases and at J to 3 bases, leaving 4 bases not matched to a gene. Produced via immunoSEQ multiplex PCR; TCRdb's table is partial and in-frame only. The repertoire holds tens of thousands of clones, with more than 75% as singletons. The sequence derives from a human donor in a cohort sampled during active COVID-19. Material for sequencing was peripheral blood. V gene TRBV5-1 combines with J gene TRBJ2-1, with TRBD2 identical over 10 bases. The CDR3 sequence: CASSLTSGVYNEQFF. The CDR3 coding sequence is TGCGCCAGCAGCCTAACTAGCGGGGTCTACAATGAGCAGTTCTTC.